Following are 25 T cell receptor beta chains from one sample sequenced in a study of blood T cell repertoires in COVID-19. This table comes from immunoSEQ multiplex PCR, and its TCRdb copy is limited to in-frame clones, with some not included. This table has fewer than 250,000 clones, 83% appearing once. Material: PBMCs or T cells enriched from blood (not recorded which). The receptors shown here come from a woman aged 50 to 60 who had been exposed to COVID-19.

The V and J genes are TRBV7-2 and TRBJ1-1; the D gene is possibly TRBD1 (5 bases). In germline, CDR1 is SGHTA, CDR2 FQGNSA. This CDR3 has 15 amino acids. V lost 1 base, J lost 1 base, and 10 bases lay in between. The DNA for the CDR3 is TGTGCCAGCAGCTTAGAGAGGGGAGGGAACACTGAAGCTTTCTTT. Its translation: CASSLERGGNTEAFF.

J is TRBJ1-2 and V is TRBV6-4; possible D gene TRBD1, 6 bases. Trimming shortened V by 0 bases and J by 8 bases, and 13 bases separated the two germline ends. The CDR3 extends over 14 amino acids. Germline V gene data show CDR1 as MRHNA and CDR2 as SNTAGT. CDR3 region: CASSDSRGSKGYTF. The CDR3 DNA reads TGTGCCAGCAGTGACTCTAGGGGGTCTAAAGGCTACACCTTC.

CDR3 nucleotides: TGTGCCAGCAGGGGACAGACAAATTCACCCCTCCACTTT. It yields the protein CASRGQTNSPLHF. The chain uses TRBV27 and TRBJ1-6; 7 nucleotides line up with TRBD1. The germline CDR1 and CDR2 sequences are MNHEY and SMNVEV (reference sequence). CDR3 size: 13 residues. Losses at the gene ends were 6 bases for V and 7 bases for J; bases not matched to a gene: 3.

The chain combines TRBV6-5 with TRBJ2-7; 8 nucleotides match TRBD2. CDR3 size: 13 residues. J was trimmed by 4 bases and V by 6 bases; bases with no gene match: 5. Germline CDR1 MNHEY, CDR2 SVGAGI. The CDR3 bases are TGTGCCAGCAGCCCGGGACTAGGGTACGAGCAGTACTTC. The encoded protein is CASSPGLGYEQYF.

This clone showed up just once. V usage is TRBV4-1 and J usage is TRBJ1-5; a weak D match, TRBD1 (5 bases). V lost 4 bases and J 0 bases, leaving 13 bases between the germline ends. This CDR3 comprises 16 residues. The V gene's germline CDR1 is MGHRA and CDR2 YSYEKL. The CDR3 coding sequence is TGCGCCAGCAGCCGTCTAGTGACAGTTAGCAATCAGCCCCAGCATTTT. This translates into CASSRLVTVSNQPQHF.

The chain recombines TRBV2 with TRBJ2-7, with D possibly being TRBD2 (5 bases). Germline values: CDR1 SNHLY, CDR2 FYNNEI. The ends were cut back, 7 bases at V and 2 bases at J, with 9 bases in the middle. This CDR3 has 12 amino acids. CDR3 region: CASTLRAYEQYF. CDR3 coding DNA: TGTGCCAGCACCCTGAGGGCCTACGAGCAGTACTTC.

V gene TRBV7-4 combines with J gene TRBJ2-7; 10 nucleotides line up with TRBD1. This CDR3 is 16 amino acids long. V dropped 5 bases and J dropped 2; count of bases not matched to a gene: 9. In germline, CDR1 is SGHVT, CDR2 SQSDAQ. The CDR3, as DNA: TGTGCCAGCAGCCTCAGACAGGGGGCAGTCCCCTACGAGCAGTACTTC. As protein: CASSLRQGAVPYEQYF.

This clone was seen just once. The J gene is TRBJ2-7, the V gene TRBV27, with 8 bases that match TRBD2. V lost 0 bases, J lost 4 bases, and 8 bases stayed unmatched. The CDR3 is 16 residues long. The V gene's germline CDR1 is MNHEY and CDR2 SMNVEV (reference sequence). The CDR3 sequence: CASSLSRAGVAYEQYF. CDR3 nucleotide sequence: TGTGCCAGCAGTTTATCGCGAGCGGGGGTAGCGTACGAGCAGTACTTC.

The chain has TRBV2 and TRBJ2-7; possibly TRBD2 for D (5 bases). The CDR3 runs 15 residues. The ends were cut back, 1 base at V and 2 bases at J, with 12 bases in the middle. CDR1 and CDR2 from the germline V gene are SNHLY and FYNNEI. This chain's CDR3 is CASSEGGDFAYEQYF. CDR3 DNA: TGTGCCAGCAGTGAAGGGGGAGACTTTGCCTACGAGCAGTACTTC.

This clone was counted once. DNA of the CDR3: TGTGCCAGCAGTGAAGCGCGGTTAGTCGCCCTGGTGGGACAGGGGCCCAATGAGCAGTTCTTC. Translated, it gives CASSEARLVALVGQGPNEQFF. V usage is TRBV6-1 and J usage is TRBJ2-1; 10 bases are a match to TRBD1. Germline loops: CDR1 MNHNS, CDR2 SASEGT. With V trimmed by 0 bases and J by 6 bases, 20 bases remained unmatched. There are 21 residues in the CDR3.

CDR3 DNA: TGCGCCAGCAGCTTCCGGGCCCCGTCGGACCATGGAGGGACTGAAGCTTTCTTT. Its translation: CASSFRAPSDHGGTEAFF. The chain links TRBV5-1 to TRBJ1-1; D not certain. CDR1 and CDR2 from the germline V gene are SGHRS and YFSETQ. V was trimmed by 2 bases and J by 5 bases, leaving 25 bases between them. The CDR3 runs 18 residues.

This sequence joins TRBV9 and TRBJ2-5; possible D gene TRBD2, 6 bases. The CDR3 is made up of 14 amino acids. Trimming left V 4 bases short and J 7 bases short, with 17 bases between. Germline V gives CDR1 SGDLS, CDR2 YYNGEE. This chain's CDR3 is CASSPAGGVGTQYF. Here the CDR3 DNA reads TGTGCCAGCAGCCCCGCCGGCGGGGTCGGGACCCAGTACTTC.

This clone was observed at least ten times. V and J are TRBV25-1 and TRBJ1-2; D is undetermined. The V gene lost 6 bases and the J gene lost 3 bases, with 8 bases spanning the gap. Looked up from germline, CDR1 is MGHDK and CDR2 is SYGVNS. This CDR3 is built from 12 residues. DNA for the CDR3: TGTGCCAGCAGACAGCTCGACTATGGCTACACCTTC. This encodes CASRQLDYGYTF.

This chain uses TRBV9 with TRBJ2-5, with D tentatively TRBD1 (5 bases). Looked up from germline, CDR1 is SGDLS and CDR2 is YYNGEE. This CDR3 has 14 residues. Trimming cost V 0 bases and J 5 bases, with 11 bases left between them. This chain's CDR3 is CASSVGQGVETQYF. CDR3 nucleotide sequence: TGTGCCAGCAGCGTAGGGCAGGGTGTGGAGACCCAGTACTTC.

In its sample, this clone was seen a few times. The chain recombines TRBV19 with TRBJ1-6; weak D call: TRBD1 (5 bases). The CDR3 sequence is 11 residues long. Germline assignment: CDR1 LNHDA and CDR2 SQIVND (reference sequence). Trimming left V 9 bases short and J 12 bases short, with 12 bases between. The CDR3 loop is CASGGVLPLHF. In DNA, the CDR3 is TGTGCCAGCGGGGGGGTTCTACCCCTCCACTTT.

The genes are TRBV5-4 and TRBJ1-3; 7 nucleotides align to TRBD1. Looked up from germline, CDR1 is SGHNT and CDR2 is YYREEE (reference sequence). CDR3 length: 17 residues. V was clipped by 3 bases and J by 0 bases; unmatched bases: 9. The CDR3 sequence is CASSSGTVLNSGNTIYF. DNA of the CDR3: TGTGCCAGCAGCTCTGGGACAGTCCTGAACTCTGGAAACACCATATATTTT.

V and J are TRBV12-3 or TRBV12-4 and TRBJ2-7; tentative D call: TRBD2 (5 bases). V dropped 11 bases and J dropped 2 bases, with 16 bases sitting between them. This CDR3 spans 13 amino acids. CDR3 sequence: CASGKTNTYEQYF. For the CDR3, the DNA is TGTGCCTCGGGAAAGACAAATACCTACGAGCAGTACTTC.

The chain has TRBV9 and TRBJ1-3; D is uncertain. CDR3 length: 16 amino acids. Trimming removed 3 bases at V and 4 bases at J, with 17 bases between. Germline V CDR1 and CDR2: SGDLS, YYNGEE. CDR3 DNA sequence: TGTGCCAGCAGCGGGTTGAGGGAGGGATCCGGAAACACCATATATTTT. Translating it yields CASSGLREGSGNTIYF. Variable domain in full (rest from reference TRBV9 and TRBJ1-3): DSGVTQTPKHLITATGQRVTLRCSPRSGDLSVYWYQQSLDQGLQFLIQYYNGEERAKGNILERFSAQQFPDLHSELNLSSLELGDSALYFCASSGLREGSGNTIYFGEGSWLTVV.

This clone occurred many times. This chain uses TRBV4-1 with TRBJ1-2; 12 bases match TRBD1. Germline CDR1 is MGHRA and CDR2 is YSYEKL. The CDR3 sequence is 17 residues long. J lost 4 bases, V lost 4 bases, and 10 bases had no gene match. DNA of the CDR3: TGCGCCAGCAGCCGAGCGGGGGGACAGGGGGCGTTCTATGGCTACACCTTC. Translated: CASSRAGGQGAFYGYTF.

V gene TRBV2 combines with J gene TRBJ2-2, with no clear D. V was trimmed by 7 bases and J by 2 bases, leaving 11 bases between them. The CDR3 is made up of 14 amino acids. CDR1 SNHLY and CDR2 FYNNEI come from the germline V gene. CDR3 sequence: CASKPELNTGELFF. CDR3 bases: TGTGCCAGCAAACCGGAACTAAACACCGGGGAGCTGTTTTTT.

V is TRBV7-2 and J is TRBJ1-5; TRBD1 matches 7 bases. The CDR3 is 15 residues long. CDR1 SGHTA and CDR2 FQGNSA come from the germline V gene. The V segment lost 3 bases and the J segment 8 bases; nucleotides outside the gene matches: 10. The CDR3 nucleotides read TGTGCCAGCAGCTTCGCGCCGGACAGGATGGAGCCCCAGCATTTT. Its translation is CASSFAPDRMEPQHF.

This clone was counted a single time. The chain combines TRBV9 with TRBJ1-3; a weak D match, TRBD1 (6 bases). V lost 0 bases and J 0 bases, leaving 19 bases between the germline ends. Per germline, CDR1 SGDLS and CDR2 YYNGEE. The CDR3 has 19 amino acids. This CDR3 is CASSVEGGFGLSSGNTIYF. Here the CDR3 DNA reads TGTGCCAGCAGCGTAGAGGGGGGGTTTGGTCTGAGCTCTGGAAACACCATATATTTT.

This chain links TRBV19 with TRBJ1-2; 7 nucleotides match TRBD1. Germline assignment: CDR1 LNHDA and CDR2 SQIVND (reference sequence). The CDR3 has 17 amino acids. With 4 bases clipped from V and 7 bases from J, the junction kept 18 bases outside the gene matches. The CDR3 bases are TGTGCCAGTAGTAGTCAGTCGGGACAGTCTCCTTTTGGTGGCTACACCTTC. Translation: CASSSQSGQSPFGGYTF.

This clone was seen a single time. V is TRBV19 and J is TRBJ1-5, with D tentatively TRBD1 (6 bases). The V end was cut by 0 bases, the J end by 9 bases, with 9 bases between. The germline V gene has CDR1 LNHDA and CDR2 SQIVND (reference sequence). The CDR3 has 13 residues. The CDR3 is CASSIDGQLPQHF. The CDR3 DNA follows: TGTGCCAGTAGTATAGACGGACAGCTGCCCCAGCATTTT. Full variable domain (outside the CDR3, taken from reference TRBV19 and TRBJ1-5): DGGITQSPKYLFRKEGQNVTLSCEQNLNHDAMYWYRQDPGQGLRLIYYSQIVNDFQKGDIAEGYSVSREKKESFPLTVTSAQKNPTAFYLCASSIDGQLPQHFGDGTRLSIL.

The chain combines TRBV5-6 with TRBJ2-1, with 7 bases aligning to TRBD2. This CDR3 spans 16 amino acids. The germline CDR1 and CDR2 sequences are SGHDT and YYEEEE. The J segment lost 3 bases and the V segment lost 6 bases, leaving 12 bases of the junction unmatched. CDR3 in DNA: TGTGCCAGCACCCCCCGGGCCACTAGCGTCTACAATGAGCAGTTCTTC. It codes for CASTPRATSVYNEQFF.